This is a list of T cell receptor beta chains from one sample in a study of control samples from healthy donors and cancer patients. Sequencing was performed with immunoSEQ multiplex PCR; in TCRdb, only in-frame clones are kept and a portion is missing. The table includes about 150,000 clones, more than 85% detected once. Sequencing was done on a sample of blood. The receptors derive from a man in his fifties or sixties in good health. CDR3s include the opening cysteine and the closing phenylalanine or tryptophan. D genes are given only for firm matches. Clone size is not always given. Where it is, it says once, few, many or a class for expanded clones.

D gene: -
V gene: TRBV19
J gene: TRBJ2-1
clone size: -
CDR3 DNA: TGTGCCAGTAGTATAGATCACAACCCCAATGAGCAGTTCTTC
CDR3 protein: CASSIDHNPNEQFF

D gene: TRBD2
V gene: TRBV29-1
J gene: TRBJ2-5
clone size: -
CDR3 DNA: TGCAGTGCAACCGGGACTAGCGGAGGCGGGACCCAGTACTTC
CDR3 protein: CSATGTSGGGTQYF

D gene: TRBD2
V gene: TRBV5-1
J gene: TRBJ2-3
clone size: -
CDR3 DNA: TGCGCCAGCAAAAGCGGGATTGTCACAGATACGCAGTATTTT
CDR3 protein: CASKSGIVTDTQYF

D gene: -
V gene: TRBV11-2
J gene: TRBJ1-5
clone size: -
CDR3 DNA: TGTGCCAGCAGCTTAGTGGCCGAGCAGCCCCAGCATTTT
CDR3 protein: CASSLVAEQPQHF

D gene: TRBD1
V gene: TRBV27
J gene: TRBJ2-6
clone size: -
CDR3 DNA: TGTGCCAGCAGGGCAGGGGGCTCTGGGGCCAACGTCCTGACTTTC
CDR3 protein: CASRAGGSGANVLTF

D gene: -
V gene: TRBV6-5
J gene: TRBJ2-7
clone size: -
CDR3 DNA: TGTGCCAGCATGGGACCGTCCTCCTACGAGCAGTACTTC
CDR3 protein: CASMGPSSYEQYF

D gene: -
V gene: TRBV3-1/TRBV3-2
J gene: TRBJ2-7
clone size: -
CDR3 DNA: TGTGCCAGCAGCCTAACATTGTCCTACGAGCAGTACTTC
CDR3 protein: CASSLTLSYEQYF

D gene: -
V gene: TRBV3-1/TRBV3-2
J gene: TRBJ2-7
clone size: once
CDR3 DNA: TGTGCCAGCAGCCAAGGGAGTTGGCAGTACTTC
CDR3 protein: CASSQGSWQYF

D gene: -
V gene: TRBV12-3/TRBV12-4
J gene: TRBJ1-2
clone size: -
CDR3 DNA: TGTGCCAGCGCCTCCGGGACGGGCTATGGCTACACCTTC
CDR3 protein: CASASGTGYGYTF

D gene: TRBD2
V gene: TRBV28
J gene: TRBJ2-7
clone size: -
CDR3 DNA: TGTGCCACTAGCGGGAGAATACCCGAGCAGTACTTC
CDR3 protein: CATSGRIPEQYF

D gene: -
V gene: TRBV2
J gene: TRBJ1-5
clone size: -
CDR3 DNA: TGTGCCAGCACAATAGGGGGATCTCAGCCCCAGCATTTT
CDR3 protein: CASTIGGSQPQHF

D gene: -
V gene: TRBV12-5
J gene: TRBJ2-7
clone size: -
CDR3 DNA: TGTGCTAGTGGTTTGGGTGGGGGACCCGCCTACGAGCAGTACTTC
CDR3 protein: CASGLGGGPAYEQYF

D gene: -
V gene: TRBV11-2
J gene: TRBJ2-7
clone size: -
CDR3 DNA: TGTGCCAGCAGCCTAATCCAGGGTTCGTCCTACGAGCAGTACTTC
CDR3 protein: CASSLIQGSSYEQYF

D gene: -
V gene: TRBV19
J gene: TRBJ1-1
clone size: -
CDR3 DNA: TGTGCCAGTAGTACCGGGACGGCGAACACTGAAGCTTTCTTT
CDR3 protein: CASSTGTANTEAFF

D gene: -
V gene: TRBV7-9
J gene: TRBJ2-7
clone size: -
CDR3 DNA: TGTGCCAGCAGTCCTAAGGGGCCCTATGAGCAGTACTTC
CDR3 protein: CASSPKGPYEQYF

D gene: TRBD2
V gene: TRBV4-2
J gene: TRBJ2-3
clone size: -
CDR3 DNA: TGTGCCAGCAGCCAAACCGGGACTAGCGGGGTCAGCGCAGATACGCAGTATTTT
CDR3 protein: CASSQTGTSGVSADTQYF

D gene: -
V gene: TRBV6-5
J gene: TRBJ1-5
clone size: -
CDR3 DNA: TGTGCCAGCAGTTCCATCAATCAGCCCCAGCATTTT
CDR3 protein: CASSSINQPQHF

D gene: -
V gene: TRBV11-3
J gene: TRBJ2-3
clone size: -
CDR3 DNA: TGTGCCAGCAGCTCTTCTATCACAGATACGCAGTATTTT
CDR3 protein: CASSSSITDTQYF

D gene: TRBD1
V gene: TRBV10-3
J gene: TRBJ1-6
clone size: once
CDR3 DNA: TGTGCCATCACCCGGGACAGGGTAAATTCACCCCTCCACTTT
CDR3 protein: CAITRDRVNSPLHF

D gene: -
V gene: TRBV2
J gene: TRBJ2-1
clone size: -
CDR3 DNA: TGTGCCAGCAGTCCCCGTAGTAAAGCGGAGAGGGATGAGCAGTTCTTC
CDR3 protein: CASSPRSKAERDEQFF

D gene: TRBD1
V gene: TRBV6-2/TRBV6-3
J gene: TRBJ1-1
clone size: few
CDR3 DNA: TGTGCCAGCAGTTCTGACAGGGGGTCAGGGTACGTTGAAGCTTTCTTT
CDR3 protein: CASSSDRGSGYVEAFF

D gene: -
V gene: TRBV19
J gene: TRBJ1-2
clone size: -
CDR3 DNA: TGTGCCAGTAGTAAAGAGGCGACAGGCCACTATGGCTACACCTTC
CDR3 protein: CASSKEATGHYGYTF

D gene: TRBD1
V gene: TRBV5-1
J gene: TRBJ2-2
clone size: -
CDR3 DNA: TGCGCCAGCAGCTCCGGACAGGGCGACACCGGGGAGCTGTTTTTT
CDR3 protein: CASSSGQGDTGELFF

D gene: TRBD1
V gene: TRBV5-1
J gene: TRBJ2-7
clone size: -
CDR3 DNA: TGCGCCAGCAGCTTGGGCGACAGGGGGTTTATTGGCGAGCAGTACTTC
CDR3 protein: CASSLGDRGFIGEQYF

D gene: -
V gene: TRBV24-1
J gene: TRBJ1-2
clone size: -
CDR3 DNA: TGTGCCACCAGTGAGCCCACAGGGAGGGGCGGCTATGGCTACACCTTC
CDR3 protein: CATSEPTGRGGYGYTF

D gene: -
V gene: TRBV7-6
J gene: TRBJ2-1
clone size: -
CDR3 DNA: TGTGCCAGCAGCTCCCCTCGGGAGTCTTACAATGAGCAGTTCTTC
CDR3 protein: CASSSPRESYNEQFF

D gene: -
V gene: TRBV3-1/TRBV3-2
J gene: TRBJ2-5
clone size: -
CDR3 DNA: TGTGCCAGCAGCCTGCCCCTTGGGGGGACTCAAGAGACCCAGTACTTC
CDR3 protein: CASSLPLGGTQETQYF

D gene: TRBD2
V gene: TRBV14
J gene: TRBJ2-1
clone size: -
CDR3 DNA: TGTGCCAGCAGCCAGCTTCCTAGCGGGACCTACAATGAGCAGTTCTTC
CDR3 protein: CASSQLPSGTYNEQFF

D gene: TRBD2
V gene: TRBV9
J gene: TRBJ2-1
clone size: -
CDR3 DNA: TGTGCCAGCAGCAGGGGCGGGAGACGGAATGAGCAGTTCTTC
CDR3 protein: CASSRGGRRNEQFF

D gene: TRBD1
V gene: TRBV7-2
J gene: TRBJ2-7
clone size: -
CDR3 DNA: TGTGCCAGCAGCTTCTCCGGGACAGGGGTCCACGAGCAGTACTTC
CDR3 protein: CASSFSGTGVHEQYF

D gene: -
V gene: TRBV2
J gene: TRBJ1-6
clone size: -
CDR3 DNA: TGTGCCAGCGCCAGCGAGGGGGGACCCAATTCACCCCTCCACTTT
CDR3 protein: CASASEGGPNSPLHF

D gene: -
V gene: TRBV5-4
J gene: TRBJ2-7
clone size: -
CDR3 DNA: TGTGCCAGCAGCTGGGGGCGGAGGGGGGGCGAGCAGTACTTC
CDR3 protein: CASSWGRRGGEQYF

D gene: TRBD1
V gene: TRBV11-1
J gene: TRBJ1-3
clone size: -
CDR3 DNA: TGTGCCAGCAGCTCGGGACAGGGGAGTGGAAACACCATATATTTT
CDR3 protein: CASSSGQGSGNTIYF

D gene: TRBD2
V gene: TRBV28
J gene: TRBJ2-1
clone size: -
CDR3 DNA: TGTGCCAGCGGAGAGGGGACTAGCTTCGGTGAGCAGTTCTTC
CDR3 protein: CASGEGTSFGEQFF

D gene: -
V gene: TRBV19
J gene: TRBJ2-7
clone size: -
CDR3 DNA: TGTGCCAGTAGTATAAGGTGGCAGGGCCCCCACGAGCAGTACTTC
CDR3 protein: CASSIRWQGPHEQYF

D gene: -
V gene: TRBV7-9
J gene: TRBJ1-1
clone size: -
CDR3 DNA: TGTGCCAGCAGCTTGACAGAGGGCACTGAAGCTTTCTTT
CDR3 protein: CASSLTEGTEAFF

D gene: TRBD1
V gene: TRBV10-2
J gene: TRBJ1-6
clone size: -
CDR3 DNA: TGCGCCAGCACCTCCGGGACAGGCGGAAATTCACCCCTCCACTTT
CDR3 protein: CASTSGTGGNSPLHF

D gene: -
V gene: TRBV30
J gene: TRBJ2-5
clone size: -
CDR3 DNA: TGTGCCTGGACTCCGGAGACCCAGTACTTC
CDR3 protein: CAWTPETQYF

D gene: TRBD1
V gene: TRBV14
J gene: TRBJ1-4
clone size: -
CDR3 DNA: TGTGCCAGCAGCGACAGGGCGACTAATGAAAAACTGTTTTTT
CDR3 protein: CASSDRATNEKLFF

D gene: -
V gene: TRBV13
J gene: TRBJ1-1
clone size: -
CDR3 DNA: TGTGCCAGCAGCTTAGGGAAGGGGGGAACTGAAGCTTTCTTT
CDR3 protein: CASSLGKGGTEAFF

D gene: TRBD1
V gene: TRBV29-1
J gene: TRBJ2-3
clone size: once
CDR3 DNA: TGCAGCGCTGGGGAAGGGGGCGCTTTCAATACGCAGTATTTT
CDR3 protein: CSAGEGGAFNTQYF

D gene: -
V gene: TRBV24-1
J gene: TRBJ2-3
clone size: -
CDR3 DNA: TGTGCCACCAGTGTGCCTAGGGGTAACACAGATACGCAGTATTTT
CDR3 protein: CATSVPRGNTDTQYF

D gene: -
V gene: TRBV7-2
J gene: TRBJ1-3
clone size: once
CDR3 DNA: TGTGCCAGCAGCACCATCGCCGGGGGGCTAGGAAACACCATATATTTT
CDR3 protein: CASSTIAGGLGNTIYF

D gene: TRBD2
V gene: TRBV6-2/TRBV6-3
J gene: TRBJ2-7
clone size: -
CDR3 DNA: TGTGCCAGCAGTTTGACTAGCGGGAGGGCCGACGAGCAGTACTTC
CDR3 protein: CASSLTSGRADEQYF

D gene: -
V gene: TRBV2
J gene: TRBJ2-4
clone size: -
CDR3 DNA: TGTGCCAGCAGTGAAACACCCATATTAGCCAAAAACATTCAGTACTTC
CDR3 protein: CASSETPILAKNIQYF

D gene: -
V gene: TRBV7-9
J gene: TRBJ1-1
clone size: few
CDR3 DNA: TGTGCCAGCAGCACACTAAGGGTCTCAGGGAATACTGAAGCTTTCTTT
CDR3 protein: CASSTLRVSGNTEAFF

D gene: TRBD1
V gene: TRBV27
J gene: TRBJ1-1
clone size: -
CDR3 DNA: TGTGCCAGCAGTCTAGACAGGGGTGAGACTGAAGCTTTCTTT
CDR3 protein: CASSLDRGETEAFF

D gene: TRBD1
V gene: TRBV3-1/TRBV3-2
J gene: TRBJ1-1
clone size: once
CDR3 DNA: TGTGCCAGCAGCCAAGCAACAGGGGGACGAGCTTTCTTT
CDR3 protein: CASSQATGGRAFF

D gene: -
V gene: TRBV12-3/TRBV12-4
J gene: TRBJ2-2
clone size: -
CDR3 DNA: TGTGCCAGCAGGCTCCGGGACACCGGGGAGCTGTTTTTT
CDR3 protein: CASRLRDTGELFF

D gene: -
V gene: TRBV6-5
J gene: TRBJ1-4
clone size: -
CDR3 DNA: TGTGCCAGCAGTTACCGTGCGTCACATTCTGAAAAACTGTTTTTT
CDR3 protein: CASSYRASHSEKLFF

D gene: -
V gene: TRBV28
J gene: TRBJ2-1
clone size: -
CDR3 DNA: TGTGCCAGCAGTTTATGGGGCGGGCGCCGTGAGCAGTTCTTC
CDR3 protein: CASSLWGGRREQFF

D gene: -
V gene: TRBV28
J gene: TRBJ2-4
clone size: -
CDR3 DNA: TGTGCCAGCAGTCACAGGGGGGGAGCCAAAAACATTCAGTACTTC
CDR3 protein: CASSHRGGAKNIQYF

D gene: -
V gene: TRBV18
J gene: TRBJ2-7
clone size: -
CDR3 DNA: TGTGCCAGCTCACCCCGGGACTCCTCATACGAGCAGTACTTC
CDR3 protein: CASSPRDSSYEQYF

D gene: -
V gene: TRBV7-8
J gene: TRBJ2-7
clone size: -
CDR3 DNA: TGTGCCAGCAGCTTCCGCCGGGACCCCCTCTACGAGCGGCAGTACTTC
CDR3 protein: CASSFRRDPLYERQYF

D gene: -
V gene: TRBV5-1
J gene: TRBJ2-1
clone size: -
CDR3 DNA: TGCGCCAGCAGCTTGGTATTAGGGGGGGACGATGAGCAGTTCTTC
CDR3 protein: CASSLVLGGDDEQFF

D gene: TRBD1
V gene: TRBV3-1/TRBV3-2
J gene: TRBJ1-1
clone size: -
CDR3 DNA: TGTGCCAGCAGCCAAGCCGGGACAGGGACCTGGAACACTGAAGCTTTCTTT
CDR3 protein: CASSQAGTGTWNTEAFF

D gene: TRBD1
V gene: TRBV11-2
J gene: TRBJ1-1
clone size: -
CDR3 DNA: TGTGCCAGCAGCCCGACAGGGGGGGAGGCTGAAGCTTTCTTT
CDR3 protein: CASSPTGGEAEAFF